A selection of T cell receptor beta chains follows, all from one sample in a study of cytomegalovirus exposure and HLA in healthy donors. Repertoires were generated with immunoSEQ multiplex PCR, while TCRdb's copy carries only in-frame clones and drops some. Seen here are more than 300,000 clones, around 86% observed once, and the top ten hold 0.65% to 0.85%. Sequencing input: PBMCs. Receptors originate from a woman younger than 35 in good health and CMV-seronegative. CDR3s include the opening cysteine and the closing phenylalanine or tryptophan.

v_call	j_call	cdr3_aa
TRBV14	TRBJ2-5	CASSPLPSGRTETQYF
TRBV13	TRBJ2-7	CASERRGPGEQYF
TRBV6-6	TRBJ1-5	CASGAGGRSNQPQHF
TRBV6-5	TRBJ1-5	CASSWSSGHQPQHF
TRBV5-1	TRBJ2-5	CASSLGALGLAEETQYF
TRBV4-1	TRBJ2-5	CASSHVERDSQETQYF
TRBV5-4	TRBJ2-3	CASSSRQGADTQYF
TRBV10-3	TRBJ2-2	CAITRQGLDTGELFF
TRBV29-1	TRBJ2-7	CSVEMEGQVSYEQYF
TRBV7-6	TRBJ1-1	CASSLADTNTEAFF
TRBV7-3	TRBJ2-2	CASSSGYGPGELFF
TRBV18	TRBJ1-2	CASSRRTGETYGYTF
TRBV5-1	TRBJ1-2	CASSLTARTGGDYGYTF
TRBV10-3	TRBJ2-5	CAISYTGETQYF
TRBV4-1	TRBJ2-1	CASSQGPSPNNEQFF
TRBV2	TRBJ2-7	CASFAGVYYEQYF
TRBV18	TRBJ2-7	CASSPGLAGGGFDEQYF
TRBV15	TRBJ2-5	CATSRTSPGSTQYF
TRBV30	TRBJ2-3	CAWSVGVAGPTDTQYF
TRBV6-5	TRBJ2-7	CASSYSRGGDYEQYF
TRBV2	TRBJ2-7	CASSEGLGTGVYEQYF
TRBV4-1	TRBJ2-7	CASSQGGAGGSEQYF
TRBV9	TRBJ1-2	CASSEGQGASYGYTF
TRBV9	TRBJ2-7	CASSVVPGSYEQYF
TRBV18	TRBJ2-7	CASSPPRRQGTYEQYF
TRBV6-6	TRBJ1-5	CASTATGFNQPQHF
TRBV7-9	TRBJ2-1	CASRQRDSHDNEQFF
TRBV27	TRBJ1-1	CASSPGTGTNTEAFF
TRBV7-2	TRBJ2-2	CASGDRQGAGELFF
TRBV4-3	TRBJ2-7	CASSQAGQGIYEQYF
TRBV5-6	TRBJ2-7	CASSWVEQDSYEQYF
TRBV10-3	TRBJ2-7	CAISGQGASNEQYF
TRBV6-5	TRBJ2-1	CASSYGASGIYNEQFF
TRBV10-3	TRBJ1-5	CAIQVPDREGYQPQHF
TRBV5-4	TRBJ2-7	CATRRLAGVREQYF
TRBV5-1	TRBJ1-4	CASSSTSGRLGEKLFF
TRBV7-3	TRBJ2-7	CASSYTGGGYEQYF
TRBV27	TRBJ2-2	CASRPTVLRVNTGELFF
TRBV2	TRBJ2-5	CASSDLAGGSPQETQYF
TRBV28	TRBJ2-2	CAARGGSTYTGELFF
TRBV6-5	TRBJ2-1	CASSYGRYNEQFF
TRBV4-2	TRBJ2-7	CASSQEIRGVISYEQYF
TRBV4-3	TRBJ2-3	CASSQDHGSDTQYF
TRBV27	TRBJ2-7	CASSFLGASYEQYF
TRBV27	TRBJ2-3	CASHKGADTQYF
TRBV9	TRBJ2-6	CASSTHSSGANVLTF
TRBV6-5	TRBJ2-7	CASSYSSHSSYEQYF
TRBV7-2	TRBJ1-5	CASSLKGAGQPQHF
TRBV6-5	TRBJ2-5	CASSSGVLGETQYF
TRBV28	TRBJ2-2	CASRRLLNTGELFF
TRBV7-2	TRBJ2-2	CASSQYTGELFF
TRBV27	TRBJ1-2	CASSLRGRERGGYTF
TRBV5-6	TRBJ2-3	CASSLLDTQYF
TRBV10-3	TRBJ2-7	CAISESYTSGKDYEQYF
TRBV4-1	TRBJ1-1	CASSQTRGGVNTEAFF
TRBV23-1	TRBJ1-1	CANRNDRGPNTEAFF
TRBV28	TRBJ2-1	CASTGGAYNEQFF
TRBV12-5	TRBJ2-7	CASGLVGKGSSYEQYF
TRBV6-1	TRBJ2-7	CASSEARGSYEQYF